The 17 T cell receptor beta chains in this list originate from one sample, sequenced in a study of T-cell reconstitution after alpha-beta-depleted transplantation in children (dated by TCRdb to 2016 to 2017). The library relied on PCR. Sequencing used an Illumina HiSeq 2500. Molecular barcoding was employed in the preparation of TCR libraries, with unique molecular identifiers being used to normalize TCRbeta repertoire quantification. TCRdb reanalyzed the raw reads on its own, using fastp at Q25 for trimming and MiXCR for clone calling, and kept in-frame beta chains. When rows share a CDR3 protein, they turn into one entry using the most common DNA and genes. The sample table contains some 500,000 distinct CDR3 sequences; only one count was recorded for around 20% of them. Over 3% of the sample is taken by the ten largest. The sequencing used PBMCs from the stem cell graft donor, collected from the stem cell graft. All receptors derive from a human donor who donated a stem cell graft to a child with acute lymphoblastic leukemia.

This sequence joins TRBV29-1 and TRBJ1-5; TRBD1 agrees at 7 bases. The germline V gene encodes CDR1 SQVTM and CDR2 ANQGSEA. This CDR3 has 13 residues. V lost 5 bases and J lost 1; bases outside the gene matches: 2. CDR3 residues: CSVKQGSNQPQHF. The CDR3 DNA is TGCAGCGTTAAACAGGGGAGCAATCAGCCCCAGCATTTT.

This clonotype was recorded at least ten times. V and J are TRBV9 and TRBJ2-7; 12 bases are a match to TRBD2. The CDR3 runs to 15 residues. Losses at the gene ends were 3 bases for V and 1 base for J; bases not matched to a gene: 2. CDR1 is SGDLS and CDR2 is YYNGEE in the germline V gene. The CDR3: CASSAGLAGSYEQYF. CDR3 nucleotide sequence: TGTGCCAGCAGCGCCGGACTAGCGGGATCCTACGAGCAGTACTTC.

This chain connects TRBV5-5 to TRBJ2-3, with 9 bases fitting TRBD2. Trimming removed 0 bases from V and 4 bases from J; junction bases left unmatched: 12. Germline V gene sequence: CDR1 SGHKS, CDR2 YYEKEE (reference sequence). This CDR3 is 18 amino acids long. DNA for the CDR3: TGTGCCAGCAGCTTGGACAGACTAGCGGCACCGATAGCAGATACGCAGTATTTT. It codes for CASSLDRLAAPIADTQYF. Combining the CDR3 with reference TRBV5-5 and TRBJ2-3 gives the whole variable domain DAGVTQSPTHLIKTRGQQVTLRCSPISGHKSVSWYQQVLGQGPQFIFQYYEKEERGRGNFPDRFSARQFPNYSSELNVNALLLGDSALYLCASSLDRLAAPIADTQYFGPGTRLTVL.

The chain employs TRBV29-1 and TRBJ2-1, with D tentatively TRBD1 (5 bases). From germline, CDR1 is SQVTM and CDR2 ANQGSEA. The length of the CDR3 is 13 residues. V lost 4 bases, J lost 7 bases, and 14 bases lay in between. The CDR3 loop is CSVAKGLKNEQFF. CDR3 sequence (DNA): TGCAGCGTTGCCAAGGGGTTGAAGAATGAGCAGTTCTTC.

This clonotype was counted only a few times. The rearrangement joins TRBV21-1 to TRBJ2-5; the DNA was not used to check the table's D call, TRBD2. TRBV21-1 is assigned pseudogene status. The CDR3 is made up of 18 amino acids. CDR3 nucleotides: TGTGCCAGCAGTAAAGTGAGTGCTAGCGGGGTACCACAAGAGACCCAGTACTTC. Translation gives CASSKVSASGVPQETQYF.

This clonotype was counted a few times. The V and J genes are TRBV20-1 and TRBJ2-7, with 8 bases fitting TRBD1. The CDR3 runs 15 residues. V was pared by 1 base and J by 1 base, with 6 bases of the junction left unmatched. CDR1 DFQATT and CDR2 SNEGSKA come from the germline V gene (reference sequence). The CDR3 sequence is CSARARTGSSYEQYF. CDR3 bases: TGCAGTGCTAGAGCCCGGACAGGGTCATCCTACGAGCAGTACTTC.

This clonotype was recorded a few times. The genes are TRBV7-9 and TRBJ1-6; D is unclear. The CDR3 consists of 16 residues. Between the trimmed V and J ends, which lost 5 bases and 2 bases, there was a span of 13 bases. Germline V CDR1 and CDR2: SEHNR, FQNEAQ (reference sequence). CDR3 amino acids: CASSPLEGPYNSPLHF. CDR3 nucleotide sequence: TGTGCCAGCAGCCCCCTGGAGGGCCCCTATAATTCACCCCTCCACTTT.

This clonotype was counted only a few times. The chain has TRBV6-5 and TRBJ2-1; no reliable D call. Germline V gene lookup returns CDR1 MNHEY and CDR2 SVGAGI. V was pared by 2 bases and J by 0 bases, with 8 bases between. The CDR3 runs 15 residues. DNA for the CDR3: TGTGCCAGCAGTTACGGGAAGAGCTCCTACAATGAGCAGTTCTTC. Its translation is CASSYGKSSYNEQFF.

V gene TRBV28 combines with J gene TRBJ2-7; 10 bases match TRBD1. The CDR3 consists of 16 residues. The germline gives CDR1 MDHEN, CDR2 SYDVKM. J gave up 3 bases and V 5 bases, and 10 bases lay outside the gene matches. This CDR3 reads CASSPSQRTGGYEQYF. CDR3 in DNA: TGTGCCAGCAGTCCTTCCCAGAGGACAGGGGGCTACGAGCAGTACTTC.

The chain recombines TRBV7-3 with TRBJ2-1, with 7 bases lining up with TRBD1. CDR1 and CDR2 (germline): SGHTA, FQGTGA. The CDR3 is 17 amino acids. With V trimmed by 5 bases and J by 8 bases, 18 bases remained unmatched. This CDR3 reads CASSPRDRDSPFDEQFF. The CDR3, as DNA: TGTGCCAGCAGCCCGCGAGACCGGGACAGTCCGTTCGATGAGCAGTTCTTC.

The chain employs TRBV6-1 and TRBJ2-7, with D tentatively TRBD1 (5 bases). Germline assignment: CDR1 MNHNS and CDR2 SASEGT. CDR3 size: 14 residues. The V and J ends lost 4 bases and 5 bases respectively, with 15 bases between them. CDR3 region: CASSGEFRVDEQYF. DNA of the CDR3: TGTGCCAGCAGTGGAGAGTTCAGGGTAGACGAGCAGTACTTC.

This clonotype appeared a few times. The J gene is TRBJ1-2, the V gene TRBV12-3 or TRBV12-4; D gene ambiguous. V was clipped by 4 bases and J by 4 bases, with 7 bases between them. This CDR3 spans 12 amino acids. DNA of the CDR3: TGTGCCAGCAGTTACCAGTTCTATGGCTACACCTTC. This sequence encodes CASSYQFYGYTF.

This chain joins TRBV11-2 and TRBJ2-6; 8 bases agree with TRBD1. Unmatched junction bases numbered 16, after V lost 4 bases and J lost 2 bases. This CDR3 region has 20 residues. Germline CDR1 is SGHAT and CDR2 is FQNNGV. The CDR3 region is CASSSIPGQEIATGANVLTF. In DNA, the CDR3 is TGTGCCAGCAGCTCAATACCGGGACAGGAGATTGCTACTGGGGCCAACGTCCTGACTTTC.

This clonotype appeared a few times. The chain links TRBV5-5 to TRBJ2-1; D not resolved. Trimming cost V 3 bases and J 7 bases, with 5 bases left between them. The V gene's germline CDR1 is SGHKS and CDR2 YYEKEE (reference sequence). CDR3 length: 11 residues. CDR3 sequence reads: CASSWANEQFF. The CDR3 bases are TGTGCCAGCAGCTGGGCGAATGAGCAGTTCTTC. The whole variable domain, remainder taken from reference TRBV5-5 and TRBJ2-1, is DAGVTQSPTHLIKTRGQQVTLRCSPISGHKSVSWYQQVLGQGPQFIFQYYEKEERGRGNFPDRFSARQFPNYSSELNVNALLLGDSALYLCASSWANEQFFGPGTRLTVL.

This clonotype has just a few counts. The chain links TRBV12-3 or TRBV12-4 to TRBJ2-1; the D gene is possibly TRBD2 (6 bases). The CDR3 covers 13 residues. V lost 4 bases and J lost 5, with 9 bases in between. The chain's CDR3 is CASSWTTNNEQFF. CDR3 nucleotide sequence: TGTGCCAGCAGTTGGACTACGAACAATGAGCAGTTCTTC.

This clonotype was observed a handful of times. The rearrangement uses TRBV14 and TRBJ2-1; D remains ambiguous. The CDR3 has 14 amino acids. V shed 7 bases and J shed 6 bases, with 16 bases lying between them. The germline V gene has CDR1 SGHDN and CDR2 FVKESK. CDR3 loop: CASTVSLVSNEQFF. The CDR3 DNA sequence: TGTGCCAGCACCGTCAGCCTCGTGAGCAATGAGCAGTTCTTC.

This clonotype has only a few counts. The CDR3 protein is CASSLGIYSYEQYF. CDR3 sequence (DNA): TGTGCCAGCAGTTTGGGGATTTACTCCTACGAGCAGTACTTC. The rearrangement links TRBV6-5 to TRBJ2-7; D unresolved. CDR3 size: 14 residues. The germline V gene encodes CDR1 MNHEY and CDR2 SVGAGI. V dropped 4 bases and J dropped 0 bases, with 10 bases sitting between them.